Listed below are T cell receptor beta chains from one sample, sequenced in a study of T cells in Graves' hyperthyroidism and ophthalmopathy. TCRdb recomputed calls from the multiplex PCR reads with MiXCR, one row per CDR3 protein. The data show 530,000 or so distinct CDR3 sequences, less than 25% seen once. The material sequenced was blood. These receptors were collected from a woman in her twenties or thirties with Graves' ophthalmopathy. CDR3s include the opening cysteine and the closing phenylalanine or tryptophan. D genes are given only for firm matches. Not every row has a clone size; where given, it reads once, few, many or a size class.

cdr3_nt: TGTGCCAGCAGCTCCCGGGTAGAACTCACTGATGCTTTCTTT
cdr3_aa: CASSSRVELTDAFF
j_call: TRBJ1-1
clone_size: .
d_call: .
v_call: TRBV7-2

cdr3_nt: TGTGCCTACAGGGGTAAAATAGCGGGGGGAGATGAGACCCAGTACTTC
cdr3_aa: CAYRGKIAGGDETQYF
j_call: TRBJ2-5
clone_size: many
d_call: TRBD2
v_call: TRBV2

cdr3_nt: TGCAGTGCTTTCCGGGACAGTTCCGTGACCCAGTACTTC
cdr3_aa: CSAFRDSSVTQYF
j_call: TRBJ2-5
clone_size: few
d_call: TRBD1
v_call: TRBV20-1

cdr3_nt: TGTGCCAGCAGTTTCACTAGCGGGGGGAAAGAGACCCAGTACTTC
cdr3_aa: CASSFTSGGKETQYF
j_call: TRBJ2-5
clone_size: many
d_call: TRBD2
v_call: TRBV28

cdr3_nt: TGTGCCAGCAGCCAACAGGGGGATGGCTACACCTTC
cdr3_aa: CASSQQGDGYTF
j_call: TRBJ1-2
clone_size: many
d_call: TRBD1
v_call: TRBV7-2

cdr3_nt: TGTGCCAGCTCACCAAAAAATCAGCCCCAGCATTTT
cdr3_aa: CASSPKNQPQHF
j_call: TRBJ1-5
clone_size: .
d_call: .
v_call: TRBV18

cdr3_nt: TGTGCCAGCAGTCCTCGCCGAAGTAAATTGAACACCGGGGAGCTGTTTTTT
cdr3_aa: CASSPRRSKLNTGELFF
j_call: TRBJ2-2
clone_size: many
d_call: .
v_call: TRBV28

cdr3_nt: TGTGCCAGCAGCTTAGTGACTACCCTGCAAGAGACCCAGTACTTC
cdr3_aa: CASSLVTTLQETQYF
j_call: TRBJ2-5
clone_size: few
d_call: .
v_call: TRBV7-2

cdr3_nt: TGTGCCAGCAGTTTAAGTCCAGGCCTCTACGAGCAGTACTTC
cdr3_aa: CASSLSPGLYEQYF
j_call: TRBJ2-7
clone_size: many
d_call: .
v_call: TRBV12-3/TRBV12-4

cdr3_nt: TGCGCCAGCAGCGTCACCGGGACAGGCTTCTCCGGGGCCAACGTCCTGACTTTC
cdr3_aa: CASSVTGTGFSGANVLTF
j_call: TRBJ2-6
clone_size: many
d_call: TRBD1
v_call: TRBV5-1

cdr3_nt: TGTGCCTGGAGAGGGCAGGGGAATTCACCCCTCCACTTT
cdr3_aa: CAWRGQGNSPLHF
j_call: TRBJ1-6
clone_size: .
d_call: .
v_call: TRBV30

cdr3_nt: TGCGCCAGCAGCTTGACTAGCGGGATGTACGAGCAGTACTTC
cdr3_aa: CASSLTSGMYEQYF
j_call: TRBJ2-7
clone_size: .
d_call: TRBD2
v_call: TRBV5-1

cdr3_nt: TGCGCCAGCAGCTTGGCCCCGGGACTAGATGGCGAGACCCAGTACTTC
cdr3_aa: CASSLAPGLDGETQYF
j_call: TRBJ2-5
clone_size: many
d_call: TRBD2
v_call: TRBV5-1

cdr3_nt: TGCAGCGCAAAGCAGGGGGAAGGCTCCTACGAGCAGTACTTC
cdr3_aa: CSAKQGEGSYEQYF
j_call: TRBJ2-7
clone_size: many
d_call: TRBD1
v_call: TRBV29-1

cdr3_nt: TGCGCCAGCAGCTTAGGACAGGGCTCATCGTACGATCAGTACTTC
cdr3_aa: CASSLGQGSSYDQYF
j_call: TRBJ2-7
clone_size: .
d_call: TRBD1
v_call: TRBV5-1

cdr3_nt: TGTGCCAGCAGTATTCACCCTTGGACGCAAAAATACGAGCAGTACTTC
cdr3_aa: CASSIHPWTQKYEQYF
j_call: TRBJ2-7
clone_size: many
d_call: .
v_call: TRBV6-2/TRBV6-3

cdr3_nt: TGTGCCAGCACCCCCAGGATACATGCTGGTGTAGCTTTCTTT
cdr3_aa: CASTPRIHAGVAFF
j_call: TRBJ1-1
clone_size: .
d_call: .
v_call: TRBV27

cdr3_nt: TGTGCCAGCAGCTCCGGACCCGGCACGGGGTACACCTTC
cdr3_aa: CASSSGPGTGYTF
j_call: TRBJ1-2
clone_size: .
d_call: .
v_call: TRBV11-1

cdr3_nt: TGTGCCAGCTCGCCTCAGGAAGGGAACACTGAAGCTTTCTTT
cdr3_aa: CASSPQEGNTEAFF
j_call: TRBJ1-1
clone_size: many
d_call: .
v_call: TRBV18

cdr3_nt: TGCAGTACGTCCCCAGCGGCGGAGACCCAGTACTTC
cdr3_aa: CSTSPAAETQYF
j_call: TRBJ2-5
clone_size: few
d_call: .
v_call: TRBV20-1

cdr3_nt: TGTGCCAGCTCACCACAAGCCCAGGGCTTGGACTATGGCTACACCTTC
cdr3_aa: CASSPQAQGLDYGYTF
j_call: TRBJ1-2
clone_size: few
d_call: .
v_call: TRBV18

cdr3_nt: TGCAGCGTTGTCGGCGGGGGGATTATTGGCACAGATACGCAGTATTTT
cdr3_aa: CSVVGGGIIGTDTQYF
j_call: TRBJ2-3
clone_size: few
d_call: TRBD2
v_call: TRBV29-1

cdr3_nt: TGTGCCAGCAGTTTCGGCAGACTGTACGAGCAGTACTTC
cdr3_aa: CASSFGRLYEQYF
j_call: TRBJ2-7
clone_size: many
d_call: .
v_call: TRBV27

cdr3_nt: .
cdr3_aa: CASSVGTGTGTF
j_call: TRBJ1-5
clone_size: .
d_call: .
v_call: TRBV2

cdr3_nt: TGCAGTGCTGGACTGGGGTGGGGATCTTTTGACGAGCAGTACTTC
cdr3_aa: CSAGLGWGSFDEQYF
j_call: TRBJ2-7
clone_size: many
d_call: .
v_call: TRBV20-1

cdr3_nt: TGTGCCAGCAGCCTGAGGATGGAAAACTATGGCTACACCTTC
cdr3_aa: CASSLRMENYGYTF
j_call: TRBJ1-2
clone_size: .
d_call: .
v_call: TRBV5-6

cdr3_nt: TGCGCCAGCAGCTTGGATCAGACGCAGCCCCAGCATTTT
cdr3_aa: CASSLDQTQPQHF
j_call: TRBJ1-5
clone_size: .
d_call: .
v_call: TRBV5-1

cdr3_nt: TGTGCCAGTAGTATCCGGGAGTACGATCAGCCCCAGCATTTT
cdr3_aa: CASSIREYDQPQHF
j_call: TRBJ1-5
clone_size: many
d_call: .
v_call: TRBV19

cdr3_nt: TGTGCCAGCAGCCCTAAGGAGGGGGAGAGGACTGAAGCTTTCTTT
cdr3_aa: CASSPKEGERTEAFF
j_call: TRBJ1-1
clone_size: many
d_call: .
v_call: TRBV4-2

cdr3_nt: TGTGCCAGCAGTTACCACGAGGGCCGAGAAGCTTTCTTT
cdr3_aa: CASSYHEGREAFF
j_call: TRBJ1-1
clone_size: few
d_call: .
v_call: TRBV6-5

cdr3_nt: TGTGCCAGCAGCCCGGGCAGGGGTTCCTACGAGCAGTACTTC
cdr3_aa: CASSPGRGSYEQYF
j_call: TRBJ2-7
clone_size: many
d_call: .
v_call: TRBV7-3

cdr3_nt: TGCGCCAGCAGCCAAACAGGGTTTACTGAAGCTTTCTTT
cdr3_aa: CASSQTGFTEAFF
j_call: TRBJ1-1
clone_size: many
d_call: .
v_call: TRBV5-1

cdr3_nt: TGTGCCAGCAGCTCCCACCGGGACAGGGGTTCGAACGAGCAGTACTTC
cdr3_aa: CASSSHRDRGSNEQYF
j_call: TRBJ2-7
clone_size: many
d_call: TRBD1
v_call: TRBV7-2

cdr3_nt: TGCGCCGGTCGGGCGGGACCGTCTACAAACGAGCAGTACTTC
cdr3_aa: CAGRAGPSTNEQYF
j_call: TRBJ2-7
clone_size: .
d_call: .
v_call: TRBV5-1

cdr3_nt: TGTGCCAGCAGCTTAGACCACAGTGAAGCTTTCTTT
cdr3_aa: CASSLDHSEAFF
j_call: TRBJ1-1
clone_size: .
d_call: .
v_call: TRBV7-6

cdr3_nt: TGTGCCAGCAGACCTTTTCGACAGGGACCTTCTGGAAACACCATATATTTT
cdr3_aa: CASRPFRQGPSGNTIYF
j_call: TRBJ1-3
clone_size: once
d_call: TRBD1
v_call: TRBV12-3/TRBV12-4

cdr3_nt: TGTGCCAGCAGTCCATTCGGGGACAACTTTGGAAACATTCAGTACTTC
cdr3_aa: CASSPFGDNFGNIQYF
j_call: TRBJ2-4
clone_size: many
d_call: .
v_call: TRBV11-1

cdr3_nt: TGTGCCAGCAGTTCCCTGGGAAGCACTGAAGCTTTCTTT
cdr3_aa: CASSSLGSTEAFF
j_call: TRBJ1-1
clone_size: many
d_call: .
v_call: TRBV6-5

cdr3_nt: TGTGCCAGCAGTGAAATTCCCGGGACGGGGAACACTGAAGCTTTCTTT
cdr3_aa: CASSEIPGTGNTEAFF
j_call: TRBJ1-1
clone_size: .
d_call: .
v_call: TRBV2

cdr3_nt: TGCAGTGCAACTGGGACACAATTACATTATAGCAATCAGCCCCAGCATTTT
cdr3_aa: CSATGTQLHYSNQPQHF
j_call: TRBJ1-5
clone_size: many
d_call: .
v_call: TRBV20-1

cdr3_nt: TGTGCTAGTGGTTTGGTTATAATAAGCTCCTATAATTCACCCCTCCACTTT
cdr3_aa: CASGLVIISSYNSPLHF
j_call: TRBJ1-6
clone_size: .
d_call: .
v_call: TRBV12-5